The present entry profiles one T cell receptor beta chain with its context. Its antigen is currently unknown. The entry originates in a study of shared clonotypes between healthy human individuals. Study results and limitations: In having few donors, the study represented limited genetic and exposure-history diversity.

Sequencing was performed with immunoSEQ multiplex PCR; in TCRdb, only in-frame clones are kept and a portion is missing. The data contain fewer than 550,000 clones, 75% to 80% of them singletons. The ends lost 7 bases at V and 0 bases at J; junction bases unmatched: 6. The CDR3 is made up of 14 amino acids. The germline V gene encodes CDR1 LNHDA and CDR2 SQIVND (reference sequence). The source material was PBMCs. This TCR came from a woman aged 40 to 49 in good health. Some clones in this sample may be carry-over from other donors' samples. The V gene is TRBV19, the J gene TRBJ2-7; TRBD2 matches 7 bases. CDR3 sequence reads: CASKVAGTSYEQYF. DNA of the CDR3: TGTGCCAGTAAAGTAGCGGGTACCTCCTACGAGCAGTACTTC. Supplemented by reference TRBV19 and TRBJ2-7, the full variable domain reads DGGITQSPKYLFRKEGQNVTLSCEQNLNHDAMYWYRQDPGQGLRLIYYSQIVNDFQKGDIAEGYSVSREKKESFPLTVTSAQKNPTAFYLCASKVAGTSYEQYFGPGTRLTVT.